This T cell receptor beta chain was documented in a study of T cells in localized non-small cell lung cancer. General study results and limits: Investigators sequenced only a single tumor region, leaving heterogeneity possible. Adjacent lung tissue had a median roughly 62 of the top 100 clones found in the tumor. Longer overall survival accompanied higher blood T cell density.

This CDR3 is built from 16 residues. Trimming removed 2 bases from V and 6 bases from J; junction bases left unmatched: 7. Germline V gene lookup returns CDR1 SGHRS and CDR2 YFSETQ. Data came from immunoSEQ multiplex PCR; TCRdb stores just in-frame clones and leaves some out. Of some 130,000 clones in the sample, about 89% are singletons; the top ten hold around 1.5%. Note on this clone: No antigen is known for it.

The receptor comes from a female donor over 55 with stage I lung adenocarcinoma. The material was peripheral blood, obtained before any cancer treatment. The chain is built from TRBV5-1 and TRBJ2-1; 11 nucleotides line up with TRBD1. The CDR3 DNA reads as TGCGCCAGCAGCTTATACCCGGGACAGGGGGTCAATGAGCAGTTCTTC. Translation: CASSLYPGQGVNEQFF.